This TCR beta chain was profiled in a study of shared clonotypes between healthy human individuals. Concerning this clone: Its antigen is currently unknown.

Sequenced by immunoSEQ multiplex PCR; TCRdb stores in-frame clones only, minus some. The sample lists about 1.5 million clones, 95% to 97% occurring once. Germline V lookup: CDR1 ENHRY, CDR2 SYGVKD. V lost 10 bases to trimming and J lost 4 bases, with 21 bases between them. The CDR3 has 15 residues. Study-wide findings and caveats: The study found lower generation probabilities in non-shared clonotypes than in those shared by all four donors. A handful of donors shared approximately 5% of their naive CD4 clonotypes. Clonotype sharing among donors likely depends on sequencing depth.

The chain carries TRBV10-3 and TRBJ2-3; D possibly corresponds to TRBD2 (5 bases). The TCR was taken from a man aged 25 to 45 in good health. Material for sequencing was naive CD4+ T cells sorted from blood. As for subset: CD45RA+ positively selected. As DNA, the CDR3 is TGTGCCACTACGGTAGGATCCCGGGAACCAGATACGCAGTATTTT. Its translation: CATTVGSREPDTQYF.